Below, 3 T cell receptor beta chains from the same sample are listed, as sequenced in a study of vaccination and CD4 T cells after COVID-19. The treatment is: roughly ten-day PBMC culture with coronavirus spike peptide pools or control peptides (ViraFEST assay). Their target antigens are unknown. The Oncomine TCR Beta short-read assay sequenced DNA from cultured CD4+ T cells. MiXCR, applied by TCRdb to the PCR reads, yields one record per CDR3 protein. Of 7,500 to 9,500 distinct CDR3 sequences listed, about 47% are singletons. Sample: CD4+ T cells from blood, cultured in vitro. Receptors were obtained from a human donor who had recovered from COVID-19.

This clonotype was seen a few times. This chain uses TRBV7-9 with TRBJ1-1; a possible D gene is TRBD1 (6 bases). CDR1 and CDR2 (germline): SEHNR, FQNEAQ (reference sequence). The CDR3 extends over 16 amino acids. V was clipped by 4 bases and J by 1 base, with 16 bases between them. The DNA for the CDR3 is TGTGCCAGCAGCTCGGGGACACTCCTCACGAACACTGAAGCTTTCTTT. Translating gives CASSSGTLLTNTEAFF.

This clonotype was counted only a few times. The CDR3 nucleotides read TGCAGTGCTAGAGCTCAGGTGGGCAATCAGCCCCAGCATTTT. Amino acid sequence: CSARAQVGNQPQHF. This rearrangement joins TRBV20-1 to TRBJ1-5; D is unclear. The CDR3 is 14 residues long. Trimming removed 1 base at V and 2 bases at J, with 9 bases between. Per the germline V gene, CDR1 is DFQATT and CDR2 is SNEGSKA (reference sequence).

The sample holds one count of this clonotype. The rearrangement links TRBV10-1 to TRBJ2-1; D may be TRBD2 (7 bases). V was clipped by 6 bases and J by 2 bases, with 11 bases between them. The germline gives CDR1 WNHNN, CDR2 SYGVQD (reference sequence). This CDR3 is built from 14 residues. This chain's CDR3 is CASSPGGPYNEQFF. The CDR3 DNA sequence: TGCGCCAGCAGCCCGGGGGGCCCCTACAATGAGCAGTTCTTC.